Listed here are 29 T cell receptor beta chains from one sample, sequenced in a study of blood T cell repertoires in COVID-19. TCRdb's table, derived via immunoSEQ multiplex PCR, lists solely in-frame clones and lacks some. The table shows 120,000 to 150,000 clones, with about nine tenths occurring only once. Sequencing used peripheral blood. The receptor set was obtained from a human donor in a cohort sampled during active COVID-19.

As concerns this clone: This same CDR3 is encoded by further DNA sequences in the sample. The gene calls are TRBV12-3 or TRBV12-4 and TRBJ1-2; 9 positions match TRBD1. V was clipped by 3 bases and J by 5 bases; unmatched bases: 1. This CDR3 is 13 amino acids long. CDR3 DNA sequence: TGTGCCAGCAGTTTGGACAGGGGTTATGGCTACACCTTC. It encodes CASSLDRGYGYTF.

V and J are TRBV18 and TRBJ1-6; D ambiguous. The V end was cut by 6 bases, the J end by 5 bases, with 8 bases between. Germline values: CDR1 KGHSH, CDR2 LQKENI. This CDR3 is built from 13 residues. The CDR3 coding sequence is TGTGCCAGCTCTCCCCCTGATAATTCACCCCTCCACTTT. Residues: CASSPPDNSPLHF.

This rearrangement joins TRBV5-6 to TRBJ2-7, with 8 bases lining up with TRBD1. The CDR3 length is 16 residues. With V trimmed by 2 bases and J by 6 bases, 13 bases remained unmatched. The germline V gene has CDR1 SGHDT and CDR2 YYEEEE. The CDR3 loop reads CASSFGMGQDRREQYF. The CDR3 coding sequence is TGTGCCAGCAGCTTCGGTATGGGACAGGATCGGCGCGAGCAGTACTTC. Filled out from reference TRBV5-6 and TRBJ2-7, the complete variable domain reads DAGVTQSPTHLIKTRGQQVTLRCSPKSGHDTVSWYQQALGQGPQFIFQYYEEEERQRGNFPDRFSGHQFPNYSSELNVNALLLGDSALYLCASSFGMGQDRREQYFGPGTRLTVT.

The chain couples TRBV28 to TRBJ2-7; D perhaps matches TRBD2 (6 bases). The CDR3 is 17 residues long. V lost 2 bases and J 0 bases, leaving 17 bases between the germline ends. Per the germline V gene, CDR1 is MDHEN and CDR2 is SYDVKM. In nucleotides, the CDR3 is TGTGCCAGCAGTTTACCCCTGGAGGGGATTAGCTCCTACGAGCAGTACTTC. Its translation is CASSLPLEGISSYEQYF.

This clone was counted between two and nine times. The CDR3 DNA reads TGCGCCAGCAGTGGTCCTCGGGGTGAGACCCAGTACTTC. Its translation is CASSGPRGETQYF. The chain combines TRBV5-1 with TRBJ2-5; TRBD2 is a possible D gene (5 bases). From germline, CDR1 is SGHRS and CDR2 YFSETQ. The CDR3 is 13 amino acids. The ends were cut back, 5 bases at V and 5 bases at J, with 13 bases in the middle. The entire variable domain, with the rest obtained from reference TRBV5-1 and TRBJ2-5, is as follows: KAGVTQTPRYLIKTRGQQVTLSCSPISGHRSVSWYQQTPGQGLQFLFEYFSETQRNKGNFPGRFSGRQFSNSRSEMNVSTLELGDSALYLCASSGPRGETQYFGPGTRLLVL.

This sequence joins TRBV11-2 and TRBJ2-1, with 12 bases lining up with TRBD2. J lost 7 bases, V lost 1 base, and 8 bases had no gene match. Looked up from germline, CDR1 is SGHAT and CDR2 is FQNNGV. The CDR3 is 17 residues long. CDR3 residues: CASSLAVTSGGRNEQFF. The CDR3 DNA follows: TGTGCCAGCAGCTTAGCGGTCACTAGCGGGGGGAGAAATGAGCAGTTCTTC.

The chain couples TRBV19 to TRBJ2-7; D gene ambiguous. Germline CDR1 LNHDA, CDR2 SQIVND (reference sequence). The CDR3 consists of 13 residues. Trimming cost V 10 bases and J 6 bases, with 19 bases left between them. CDR3 sequence reads: CAISPGLTGEQYF. The DNA of the CDR3 is TGTGCCATCTCTCCCGGTCTTACCGGCGAGCAGTACTTC.

This chain links TRBV6-4 with TRBJ2-7; 8 positions match TRBD2. This CDR3 region has 15 residues. J was trimmed by 3 bases and V by 5 bases; bases with no gene match: 9. The germline gives CDR1 MRHNA, CDR2 SNTAGT. The CDR3 here is CASSKERGSGYEQYF. In DNA form, the CDR3 reads TGTGCCAGCAGTAAAGAGCGGGGGTCAGGCTACGAGCAGTACTTC.

The genes are TRBV7-3 and TRBJ1-2; TRBD1 might be the D (5 bases). This CDR3 contains 15 residues. Germline V gene data show CDR1 as SGHTA and CDR2 as FQGTGA. V was shortened by 5 bases and J by 4 bases, with 17 bases between the two germline ends. CDR3 bases: TGTGCCAGCAGCGTAGCAGGAGGGGACGGCTATGGCTACACCTTC. It encodes CASSVAGGDGYGYTF.

The CDR3 loop is CASRRKGGAPNTEAFF. CDR3 nucleotide sequence: TGTGCCAGCAGGAGAAAAGGGGGTGCTCCGAACACTGAAGCTTTCTTT. The gene calls are TRBV5-5 and TRBJ1-1; the D gene is possibly TRBD1 (6 bases). The CDR3 extends over 16 amino acids. CDR1 is SGHKS, CDR2 YYEKEE, per germline (reference sequence). V was trimmed by 5 bases and J by 1 base, leaving 18 bases between them.

The J gene is TRBJ1-2, the V gene TRBV18; 9 bases line up with TRBD1. The CDR3 is 15 residues long. The germline CDR1 and CDR2 sequences are KGHSH and LQKENI. Germline trimming cut 2 bases from V and 5 bases from J; bases unmatched to any gene: 6. The CDR3 here is CASSPTGTGRYGYTF. The CDR3, as DNA: TGTGCCAGCTCACCAACCGGGACAGGGAGGTATGGCTACACCTTC. Filled out from reference TRBV18 and TRBJ1-2, the complete variable domain reads NAGVMQNPRHLVRRRGQEARLRCSPMKGHSHVYWYRQLPEEGLKFMVYLQKENIIDESGMPKERFSAEFPKEGPSILRIQQVVRGDSAAYFCASSPTGTGRYGYTFGSGTRLTVV.

The chain recombines TRBV6-5 with TRBJ1-1; D is ambiguous. The CDR3 runs to 15 residues. V gave up 3 bases and J gave up 0 bases, with 11 bases separating them. Germline V gene data show CDR1 as MNHEY and CDR2 as SVGAGI. This CDR3 is CASSYSGGLNTEAFF. The CDR3 DNA reads as TGTGCCAGCAGTTATTCGGGAGGGTTGAACACTGAAGCTTTCTTT.

V usage is TRBV2 and J usage is TRBJ2-3; D call uncertain. Looked up from germline, CDR1 is SNHLY and CDR2 is FYNNEI. The CDR3 covers 14 residues. Trimming cost V 5 bases and J 2 bases, with 11 bases left between them. CDR3 nucleotide sequence: TGTGCCAGCAGTCCTTTAGCTATCACAGATACGCAGTATTTT. Protein sequence: CASSPLAITDTQYF. The full variable domain, in which reference TRBV2 and TRBJ2-3 provide the parts outside the CDR3, is EPEVTQTPSHQVTQMGQEVILRCVPISNHLYFYWYRQILGQKVEFLVSFYNNEISEKSEIFDDQFSVERPDGSNFTLKIRSTKLEDSAMYFCASSPLAITDTQYFGPGTRLTVL.

This chain joins TRBV10-3 and TRBJ2-1; maybe TRBD1 (5 bases). The CDR3 length is 14 residues. The ends were cut back, 6 bases at V and 9 bases at J, with 18 bases in the middle. The germline gives CDR1 ENHRY, CDR2 SYGVKD. CDR3 in amino acids: CAISQRTTATEQFF. In nucleotides, the CDR3 is TGTGCCATCAGCCAGAGAACGACAGCCACTGAGCAGTTCTTC.

V usage is TRBV19 and J usage is TRBJ1-5, with 8 bases fitting TRBD1. CDR3 length: 17 amino acids. Germline values: CDR1 LNHDA, CDR2 SQIVND (reference sequence). Trimming took 4 bases from V and 3 from J; bases not matched to a gene: 11. CDR3 sequence (DNA): TGTGCCAGTAGTACCCCATATGACAGGGGCGCCAATCAGCCCCAGCATTTT. It is translated as CASSTPYDRGANQPQHF.

This chain joins TRBV3-1 (or the pseudogene TRBV3-2) and TRBJ2-7; 7 nucleotides match TRBD1. This CDR3 has 15 amino acids. After removal of 4 bases from V and 0 bases from J, the junction contained 6 bases not matched to a gene. CDR1 and CDR2 from the germline V gene are LGHDT and YNNKEL (reference sequence). CDR3 in DNA: TGTGCCAGCAGCCCGGGACAGTTCCTCTCCTACGAGCAGTACTTC. Protein sequence: CASSPGQFLSYEQYF.

The CDR3 region is CASSPAGGREKLFF. CDR3 bases: TGTGCCAGTTCTCCGGCAGGGGGCCGGGAAAAACTGTTTTTT. V is TRBV19 and J is TRBJ1-4, with 8 positions matching TRBD1. The CDR3 loop spans 14 amino acids. Trimming took 8 bases from V and 8 from J; bases not matched to a gene: 10. From germline, CDR1 is LNHDA and CDR2 SQIVND (reference sequence).

The V call is TRBV4-1, the J call TRBJ2-1; 16 nucleotides line up with TRBD2. The germline V gene encodes CDR1 MGHRA and CDR2 YSYEKL. The CDR3 has 17 amino acids. V dropped 1 base and J dropped 6; count of bases not matched to a gene: 3. The CDR3 loop reads CASSQVGLAGGRNEQFF. The CDR3 nucleotides are TGCGCCAGCAGCCAAGTGGGACTAGCGGGGGGGCGCAATGAGCAGTTCTTC.

J is TRBJ2-2 and V is TRBV5-1, with D tentatively TRBD1 (6 bases). In germline, CDR1 is SGHRS, CDR2 YFSETQ. The V end was cut by 0 bases, the J end by 6 bases, with 15 bases between. CDR3 size: 16 residues. The CDR3 is CASSLAGGTNAGELFF. CDR3 sequence (DNA): TGCGCCAGCAGCTTGGCTGGGGGCACTAACGCCGGGGAGCTGTTTTTT.

The chain uses TRBV29-1 and TRBJ1-1; TRBD1 aligns across 7 bases. The CDR3 is 13 residues long. The germline V gene encodes CDR1 SQVTM and CDR2 ANQGSEA. Trimming took 3 bases from V and 5 from J; bases not matched to a gene: 6. Here the CDR3 reads CSVERTGVTEAFF. DNA of the CDR3: TGCAGCGTTGAGCGCACAGGGGTAACTGAAGCTTTCTTT.

This clone has just a few counts. The chain couples TRBV5-8 to TRBJ2-3; 8 bases match TRBD1. The CDR3 covers 15 residues. V gave up 4 bases and J gave up 5 bases; unmatched junction bases: 9. Germline CDR1 reads SGHTS; CDR2 reads YDEGEE. The CDR3 region is CASSNNRGKIDTQYF. The CDR3 coding sequence is TGTGCCAGCAGCAACAACAGGGGGAAAATAGATACGCAGTATTTT.

This rearrangement joins TRBV4-1 to TRBJ2-3, with D perhaps TRBD2 (5 bases). The CDR3 contains 15 residues. Trimming left V 1 base short and J 0 bases short, with 8 bases between. Germline V lookup: CDR1 MGHRA, CDR2 YSYEKL. As DNA, the CDR3 is TGCGCCAGCAGCCAAGTGGGAGCTAGCACAGATACGCAGTATTTT. This sequence encodes CASSQVGASTDTQYF.

This clone was recorded a few times. The chain couples TRBV5-6 to TRBJ2-1; TRBD2 matches at 14 bases. Per germline, CDR1 SGHDT and CDR2 YYEEEE. The CDR3 spans 17 residues. V dropped 4 bases and J dropped 6; count of bases not matched to a gene: 9. The CDR3 region has the DNA TGTGCCAGCAGCCCCCTACGGACTAGCGGGGGGTTCAATGAGCAGTTCTTC. Encoded protein: CASSPLRTSGGFNEQFF.

This clone occurred once. The chain uses TRBV5-4 and TRBJ2-2; D remains unclear. The V gene lost 3 bases and the J gene lost 7 bases, with 13 bases spanning the gap. Germline V gene lookup returns CDR1 SGHNT and CDR2 YYREEE (reference sequence). The CDR3 has 14 residues. CDR3 residues: CASSSTSQVGELFF. CDR3 DNA: TGTGCCAGCAGCTCCACCTCTCAGGTCGGGGAGCTGTTTTTT.

The rearrangement uses TRBV7-8 and TRBJ2-1; 11 bases are shared with TRBD1. V was pared by 5 bases and J by 4 bases, with 4 bases of the junction left unmatched. The CDR3 has 15 residues. Germline assignment: CDR1 SGHVS and CDR2 FQNEAQ. Written as DNA, the CDR3 is TGTGCCAGCAGCAGTGGACAGGGGGCGTACAATGAGCAGTTCTTC. It codes for CASSSGQGAYNEQFF. The full variable domain, in which reference TRBV7-8 and TRBJ2-1 provide the parts outside the CDR3, is GAGVSQSPRYKVAKRGQDVALRCDPISGHVSLFWYQQALGQGPEFLTYFQNEAQLDKSGLPSDRFFAERPEGSVSTLKIQRTQQEDSAVYLCASSSGQGAYNEQFFGPGTRLTVL.

This rearrangement joins TRBV14 to TRBJ2-3; D remains ambiguous. Germline V gene sequence: CDR1 SGHDN, CDR2 FVKESK. V was trimmed by 0 bases and J by 2 bases, leaving 6 bases between them. This CDR3 comprises 14 residues. The CDR3 nucleotides are TGTGCCAGCAGCCAAGAGGCCCTCACAGATACGCAGTATTTT. Translated, it gives CASSQEALTDTQYF. Variable domain in full (rest from reference TRBV14 and TRBJ2-3): EAGVTQFPSHSVIEKGQTVTLRCDPISGHDNLYWYRRVMGKEIKFLLHFVKESKQDESGMPNNRFLAERTGGTYSTLKVQPAELEDSGVYFCASSQEALTDTQYFGPGTRLTVL.

This clone came up once. In DNA form, the CDR3 reads TGTGCCAGCAGTTCCCTCTCTCGGGAGACCCAGTACTTC. Amino acid sequence: CASSSLSRETQYF. The J gene is TRBJ2-5, the V gene TRBV12-3 or TRBV12-4, with D uncertain. V lost 4 bases to trimming and J lost 5 bases, with 11 bases between them. CDR3 length: 13 amino acids.

This sequence joins TRBV18 and TRBJ2-5, with 7 bases fitting TRBD1. The CDR3 is 15 amino acids. CDR1 and CDR2 from the germline V gene are KGHSH and LQKENI. Trimming took 4 bases from V and 4 from J; bases not matched to a gene: 9. The CDR3 here is CASSLTRGKGETQYF. CDR3 bases: TGTGCCAGCTCACTCACCAGGGGGAAGGGAGAGACCCAGTACTTC.

The chain links TRBV4-1 to TRBJ2-2; weak D call: TRBD2 (6 bases). The CDR3 totals 15 residues. The germline V and J ends were trimmed by 0 bases and 1 base, with 6 bases remaining between them. Germline CDR1 is MGHRA and CDR2 is YSYEKL. The CDR3 spells CASSQEGGNTGELFF. As DNA, the CDR3 is TGCGCCAGCAGCCAAGAGGGAGGGAACACCGGGGAGCTGTTTTTT.